This is a list of T cell receptor beta chains from one sample in a study of regulatory T cells in long-lasting Graves disease. TCRdb re-derived calls from the multiplex PCR reads in MiXCR, one entry per CDR3 protein. This sample has about 330,000 distinct CDR3 sequences, with around 15% found just once. These records were also assigned to another study, of T cells in Graves' hyperthyroidism and ophthalmopathy.

The sample consisted of peripheral blood mononuclear cells (PBMCs), taken at new diagnosis, from a patient treated with antithyroid drugs. The origin of the receptors is a young woman with Graves disease. The CDR3 runs from the conserved cysteine through the conserved F or W. Each record gives: CDR3 DNA, CDR3 protein, D gene, J gene, clone size, V gene, CDR3 length. A D gene is named only where the DNA matches it firmly. Clone sizes are given selectively: once, few, many, or a class where the clone is expanded.

TGTGCCAGCAGTTTACGACCCCCAGACAGCCACAATGAGCAGTTCTTC	CASSLRPPDSHNEQFF	-	TRBJ2-1	few	TRBV27	16
TGTGCCAGCAGCCGATATGGGGCCGGGAACACCGGGGAGCTGTTTTTT	CASSRYGAGNTGELFF	-	TRBJ2-2	many	TRBV11-2	16
TGTGCCAGTAGTATACTAGACGGACTATATGGCTACACCTTC	CASSILDGLYGYTF	-	TRBJ1-2	few	TRBV19	14
TGTGCCAGTAGTATGGGCCATCCGACAGGTATAAACACTGAAGCTTTCTTT	CASSMGHPTGINTEAFF	-	TRBJ1-1	-	TRBV19	17
TGTGCCAGCAGTTTATACGGGAATTACAATGAGCAGTTCTTC	CASSLYGNYNEQFF	-	TRBJ2-1	few	TRBV27	14
TGTGCCAGCAGCCCTATCCCGAACACTGAAGCTTTCTTT	CASSPIPNTEAFF	-	TRBJ1-1	many	TRBV6-1	13
TGTGCCAGCTCACCTTCCCACGAGAATGAGCAGTTCTTC	CASSPSHENEQFF	-	TRBJ2-1	-	TRBV18	13
TGTGCCAGCAGCACAAGGGGGACCCTATTACAAGAGACCCAGTACTTC	CASSTRGTLLQETQYF	-	TRBJ2-5	many	TRBV6-2/TRBV6-3	16
TGTGCCAGCAGCCGAGATAATTCACCCCTCCACTTT	CASSRDNSPLHF	-	TRBJ1-6	-	TRBV3-1	12
TGTGCCAGCTCACCTCGGGGACTAGCGGGATCCGAGCAGTACTTC	CASSPRGLAGSEQYF	TRBD2	TRBJ2-7	many	TRBV18	15
TGTGCCAGCAGTGGGCCGGGCACAGATACGCAGTATTTT	CASSGPGTDTQYF	-	TRBJ2-3	few	TRBV6-4	13
TGCAGTGCTACGCGTGTGGGACAAGAGACCCAGTACTTC	CSATRVGQETQYF	-	TRBJ2-5	many	TRBV20-1	13